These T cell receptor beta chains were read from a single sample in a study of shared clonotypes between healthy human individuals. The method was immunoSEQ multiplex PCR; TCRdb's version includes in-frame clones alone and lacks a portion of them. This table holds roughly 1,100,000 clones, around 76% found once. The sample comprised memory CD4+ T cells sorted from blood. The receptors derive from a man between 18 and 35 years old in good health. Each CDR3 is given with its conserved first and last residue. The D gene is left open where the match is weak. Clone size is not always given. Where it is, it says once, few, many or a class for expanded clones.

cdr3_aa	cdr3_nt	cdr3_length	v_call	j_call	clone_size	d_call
CASSPSVSSGANVLTF	TGTGCCAGCAGCCCCAGTGTTAGCTCTGGGGCCAACGTCCTGACTTTC	16	TRBV28	TRBJ2-6	few	NA
CASSLAVGVEQYF	TGTGCTAGCAGCTTAGCAGTGGGGGTTGAGCAGTACTTC	13	TRBV7-7	TRBJ2-7	NA	NA
CASSTRTSGSEQYF	TGTGCCAGCAGCACCCGGACTAGCGGGAGCGAGCAGTACTTC	14	TRBV9	TRBJ2-7	NA	TRBD2
CASRQGNEQYF	TGTGCCAGTAGACAGGGCAACGAGCAGTACTTC	11	TRBV11-2	TRBJ2-7	once	TRBD1
CASSPPMGNPGYTF	TGTGCCAGCTCTCCGCCTATGGGCAATCCTGGCTACACCTTC	14	TRBV18	TRBJ1-2	NA	NA
CASSVGPDRGGHEQYF	TGTGCCAGCAGCGTGGGGCCGGACAGGGGAGGCCACGAGCAGTACTTC	16	TRBV9	TRBJ2-7	NA	TRBD1
CASTPNSGSWETQYF	TGTGCCAGCACCCCTAATAGCGGGAGCTGGGAGACCCAGTACTTC	15	TRBV11-2	TRBJ2-5	once	TRBD2
CASSSLAGVRQETQYF	TGCGCCAGCAGCTCTCTCGCAGGGGTGAGGCAAGAGACCCAGTACTTC	16	TRBV5-1	TRBJ2-5	NA	NA
CATKTPGGTDTQYF	TGTGCCACCAAGACTCCGGGGGGCACAGATACGCAGTATTTT	14	TRBV6-5	TRBJ2-3	NA	NA
CASGLNLMRGYTEAFF	TGTGCTAGTGGTCTGAACCTAATGAGGGGTTACACTGAAGCTTTCTTT	16	TRBV12-5	TRBJ1-1	NA	NA
CASSLQGLAGSTDTQYF	TGTGCCAGCAGCCTACAGGGACTAGCGGGGAGCACAGATACGCAGTATTTT	17	TRBV2	TRBJ2-3	NA	TRBD2
CASSLTPTGSSYNSPLHF	TGTGCCAGCAGCTTAACCCCGACAGGGAGCTCCTATAATTCACCCCTCCACTTT	18	TRBV7-9	TRBJ1-6	NA	TRBD1
CASSLGQGSEQYF	TGTGCCAGCAGTTTGGGACAGGGGAGCGAGCAGTACTTC	13	TRBV28	TRBJ2-7	NA	TRBD1
CASSDNNEQFF	TGTGCCAGCAGTGACAACAATGAGCAGTTCTTC	11	TRBV2	TRBJ2-1	NA	NA
CASSPPTGDNQPQHF	TGTGCCAGCAGTCCTCCCACAGGGGACAATCAGCCCCAGCATTTT	15	TRBV28	TRBJ1-5	NA	TRBD1
CASSIGNRDSTDEQYF	TGTGCCAGTAGTATAGGAAACAGGGATTCGACGGACGAGCAGTACTTC	16	TRBV19	TRBJ2-7	NA	NA
CSVDKGDRWEETQYF	TGCAGCGTTGATAAGGGGGACAGGTGGGAAGAGACCCAGTACTTC	15	TRBV29-1	TRBJ2-5	NA	TRBD1
CASSLGHTNNEQFF	TGTGCCAGCAGCTTGGGACACACGAACAATGAGCAGTTCTTC	14	TRBV13	TRBJ2-1	NA	NA
CASRFQRGGTPDTQYF	TGTGCCAGCAGGTTTCAGCGGGGGGGCACCCCAGATACGCAGTATTTT	16	TRBV2	TRBJ2-3	NA	TRBD2
CSARKETQYF	TGCAGTGCCAGAAAAGAGACCCAGTACTTC	10	TRBV20-1	TRBJ2-5	NA	NA
CASSPRTSGSVDTQYF	TGTGCCAGCAGCCCGAGGACTAGCGGGTCAGTAGATACGCAGTATTTT	16	TRBV9	TRBJ2-3	few	TRBD2
CASSQERTGRGTEAFF	TGTGCCAGCAGCCAGGAACGGACAGGGAGAGGCACTGAAGCTTTCTTT	16	TRBV4-2	TRBJ1-1	NA	TRBD1